This TCR beta chain was recovered during a study of blood T cell repertoires in COVID-19. Sequencing was performed with immunoSEQ multiplex PCR; in TCRdb, only in-frame clones are kept and a portion is missing. The table has about 64,000 clones, approximately 86% seen once; the top ten hold more than 1%. The CDR3 loop spans 13 amino acids. The ends lost 10 bases at V and 1 base at J; junction bases unmatched: 6. The V call is TRBV12-3 or TRBV12-4, the J call TRBJ1-1; TRBD1 matches at 7 bases. The sample comprised peripheral blood. This sequence was found in a man aged 40-50 years with acute or convalescent COVID-19. The CDR3 sequence: CATTGAANTEAFF. The DNA for the CDR3 is TGTGCCACCACAGGGGCGGCGAACACTGAAGCTTTCTTT.